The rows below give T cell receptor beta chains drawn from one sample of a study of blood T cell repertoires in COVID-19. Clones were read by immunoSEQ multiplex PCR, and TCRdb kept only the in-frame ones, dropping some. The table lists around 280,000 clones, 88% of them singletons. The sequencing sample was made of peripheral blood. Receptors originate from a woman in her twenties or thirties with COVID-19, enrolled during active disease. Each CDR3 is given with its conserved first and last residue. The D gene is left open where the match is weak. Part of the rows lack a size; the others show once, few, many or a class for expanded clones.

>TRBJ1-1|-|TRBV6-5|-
CADPWGMGRNTEAFF
TGTGCCGATCCTTGGGGTATGGGGCGGAACACTGAAGCTTTCTTT
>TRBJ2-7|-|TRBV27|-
CASSFLDSYEQYF
TGTGCCAGCAGTTTTCTAGACTCCTACGAGCAGTACTTC
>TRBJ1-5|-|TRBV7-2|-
CASSLGRDLRAQHF
TGTGCCAGCAGCTTAGGCCGGGACTTAAGGGCCCAGCATTTT
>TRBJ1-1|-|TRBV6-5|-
CASTWAAGSNTEAFF
TGTGCCAGCACCTGGGCGGCAGGGTCCAACACTGAAGCTTTCTTT
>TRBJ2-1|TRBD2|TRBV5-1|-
CASSLGGSVYNEQFF
TGCGCCAGCAGCTTGGGCGGGAGTGTTTACAATGAGCAGTTCTTC
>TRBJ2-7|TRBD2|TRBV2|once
CASNRGGLNGYEQYF
TGTGCCAGCAACCGGGGGGGGCTCAATGGATACGAGCAGTACTTC
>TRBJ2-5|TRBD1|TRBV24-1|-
CATSDRGTGWWETQYF
TGTGCCACCAGTGACCGAGGGACAGGGTGGTGGGAGACCCAGTACTTC
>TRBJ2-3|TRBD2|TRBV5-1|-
CASSPGLAGDTQYF
TGCGCCAGCAGTCCGGGACTAGCAGGCGATACGCAGTATTTT
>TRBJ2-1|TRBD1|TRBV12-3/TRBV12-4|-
CATGQGYNEQFF
TGTGCCACGGGACAGGGCTACAATGAGCAGTTCTTC
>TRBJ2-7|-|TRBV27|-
CAPRRAAYEQYF
TGTGCCCCTCGGAGGGCAGCCTACGAGCAGTACTTC
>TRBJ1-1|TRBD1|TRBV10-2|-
CASNTGGNTEAFF
TGCGCCAGCAACACAGGGGGCAACACTGAAGCTTTCTTT
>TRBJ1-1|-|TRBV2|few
CASRRFMNTEAFF
TGTGCCAGCAGACGGTTTATGAACACTGAAGCTTTCTTT
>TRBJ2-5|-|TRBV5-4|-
CASSLGGVDQYF
TGTGCCAGCAGCTTGGGGGGAGTGGACCAGTACTTC
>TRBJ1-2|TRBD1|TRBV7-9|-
CASSLVDRGPGYGYTF
TGTGCCAGCAGCTTAGTGGACAGGGGGCCGGGCTATGGCTACACCTTC
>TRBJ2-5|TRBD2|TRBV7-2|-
CASSPGGRSRETQYF
TGTGCCAGCAGCCCAGGCGGGAGAAGCAGGGAGACCCAGTACTTC
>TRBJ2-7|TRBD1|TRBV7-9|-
CASSPRQGLRNEQYF
TGTGCCAGCAGCCCTAGACAGGGTTTAAGGAACGAGCAGTACTTC
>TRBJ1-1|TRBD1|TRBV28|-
CASSFQGAGTEAFF
TGTGCCAGCAGTTTCCAGGGGGCTGGTACTGAAGCTTTCTTT
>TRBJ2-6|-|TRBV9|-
CASSETGSSSGANVLTF
TGTGCCAGCAGCGAGACGGGGTCTTCCTCTGGGGCCAACGTCCTGACTTTC
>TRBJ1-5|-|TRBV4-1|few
CASRPGLNQPQHF
TGCGCCAGCAGACCTGGGCTGAATCAGCCCCAGCATTTT
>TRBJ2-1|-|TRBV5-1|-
CASSVLADLTYNEQFF
TGCGCCAGCAGCGTTTTAGCGGACCTTACCTACAATGAGCAGTTCTTC
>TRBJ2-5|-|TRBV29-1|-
CSGLGGNQETQYF
TGCAGCGGCCTGGGGGGAAACCAAGAGACCCAGTACTTC
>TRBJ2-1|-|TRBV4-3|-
CASSQDAVVYNEQFF
TGCGCCAGCAGCCAAGATGCGGTAGTCTACAATGAGCAGTTCTTC
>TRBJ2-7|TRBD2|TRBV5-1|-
CASGNTGGSNEQYF
TGCGCCAGCGGAAATACGGGCGGGAGCAACGAGCAGTACTTC
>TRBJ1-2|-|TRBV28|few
CASSQTSGSANYGYTF
TGTGCCAGCAGTCAAACCTCCGGGTCCGCTAACTATGGCTACACCTTC
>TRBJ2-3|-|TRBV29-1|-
CSVGGATDTQYF
TGCAGCGTTGGAGGAGCCACAGATACGCAGTATTTT
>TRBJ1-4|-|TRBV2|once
CASSPFTGEKLFF
TGTGCCAGCAGCCCCTTTACTGGTGAAAAACTGTTTTTT
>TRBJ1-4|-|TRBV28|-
CASRLRQAREKLFF
TGTGCCAGCAGGCTCAGACAGGCCCGAGAAAAACTGTTTTTT
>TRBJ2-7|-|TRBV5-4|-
CASSLLGSGGEQYF
TGTGCCAGCAGCCTCCTAGGATCCGGGGGCGAGCAGTACTTC
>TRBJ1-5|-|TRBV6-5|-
CASSTGFGQPQHF
TGTGCCAGCAGCACAGGTTTCGGTCAGCCCCAGCATTTT
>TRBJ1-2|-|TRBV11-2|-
CASSLDLGTWGYTF
TGTGCCAGCAGCTTAGATCTAGGGACTTGGGGCTACACCTTC
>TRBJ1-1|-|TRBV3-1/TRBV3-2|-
CASSQQGIYTEAFF
TGTGCCAGCAGCCAACAGGGGATTTACACTGAAGCTTTCTTT
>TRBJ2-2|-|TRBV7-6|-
CASSLTGELFF
TGTGCCAGCAGCTTAACTGGGGAGCTGTTTTTT
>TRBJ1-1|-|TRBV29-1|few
CSVARAEAFF
TGCAGCGTCGCGAGAGCTGAAGCTTTCTTT
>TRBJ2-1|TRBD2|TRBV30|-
CAWSRTSAYNEQFF
TGTGCCTGGAGCCGGACTAGCGCATACAATGAGCAGTTCTTC
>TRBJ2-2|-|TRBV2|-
CASSRDKVAGELFF
TGTGCCAGCAGCCGGGACAAAGTAGCCGGGGAGCTGTTTTTT
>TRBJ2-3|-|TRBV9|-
CASSVVGSEADTQYF
TGTGCCAGCAGCGTAGTGGGTAGCGAGGCAGATACGCAGTATTTT
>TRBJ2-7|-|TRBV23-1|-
CASSQSSSVSYEQYF
TGCGCCAGCAGTCAATCGTCCAGTGTCTCCTACGAGCAGTACTTC
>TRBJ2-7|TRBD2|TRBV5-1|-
CASSLARGLAAPGAHEQYF
TGCGCCAGCAGCTTGGCCCGGGGACTAGCGGCCCCCGGTGCCCACGAGCAGTACTTC
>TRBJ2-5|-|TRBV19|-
CASSIEPRGETQYF
TGTGCCAGTAGTATAGAACCCCGGGGAGAGACCCAGTACTTC
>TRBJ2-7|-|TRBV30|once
CAWSPILRQLTYEQYF
TGTGCCTGGAGTCCAATTCTGAGACAGCTCACCTACGAGCAGTACTTC
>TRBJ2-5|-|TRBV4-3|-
CASSQERTPYQETQYF
TGCGCCAGCAGCCAAGAACGGACACCATACCAAGAGACCCAGTACTTC
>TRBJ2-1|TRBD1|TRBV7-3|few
CASSSRDRGLLFF
TGTGCCAGCAGCTCCCGGGACAGGGGGTTGTTGTTCTTC
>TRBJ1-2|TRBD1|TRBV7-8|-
CASSPVGGTGSLGYGYTF
TGTGCCAGCAGCCCAGTAGGCGGGACAGGGAGCTTAGGCTATGGCTACACCTTC
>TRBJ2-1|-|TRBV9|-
CASSVNRGMGSNEQFF
TGTGCCAGCAGCGTAAATCGCGGGATGGGTTCGAATGAGCAGTTCTTC
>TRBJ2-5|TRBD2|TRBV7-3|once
CASSLMPPGLAGETQYF
TGTGCCAGCAGCTTAATGCCCCCGGGACTAGCGGGGGAGACCCAGTACTTC
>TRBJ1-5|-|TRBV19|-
CASSIKRGWQPQHF
TGTGCCAGTAGTATAAAGAGGGGGTGGCAGCCCCAGCATTTT
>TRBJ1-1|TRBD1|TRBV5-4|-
CASSVGQAAEAFF
TGTGCCAGCAGCGTCGGACAGGCCGCTGAAGCTTTCTTT